These 22 T cell receptor beta chains were all obtained from the same sample, sequenced in a study of beta chain features in type 1 diabetes. The isolated RNA, all of it, was reverse transcribed, so expressed TCRB transcripts were what got sequenced. Method: immunoSEQ multiplex PCR; TCRdb's copy keeps in-frame clones and lacks some. The sample includes approximately 170,000 clones, just over 9% of them seen just once. The sample was central memory CD4+ T cells from blood. All receptors come from a woman younger than 30 in good health.

The gene calls are TRBV13 and TRBJ2-3, with 7 bases lining up with TRBD2. The V gene end was trimmed by 5 bases and the J gene end by 3 bases; junction bases not matched to a gene: 8. Looked up from germline, CDR1 is PRHDT and CDR2 is FYEKMQ (reference sequence). The CDR3 runs to 15 residues. This CDR3 is CASSRLAPGTDTQYF. CDR3 sequence (DNA): TGTGCCAGCAGCAGACTAGCCCCCGGTACAGATACGCAGTATTTT.

This clone was picked up a small number of times. The V call is TRBV29-1, the J call TRBJ2-2, with 11 bases lining up with TRBD1. The CDR3 loop spans 16 amino acids. V shed 7 bases and J 0 bases; nucleotides not matched to a gene: 7. Germline V gives CDR1 SQVTM, CDR2 ANQGSEA. CDR3 nucleotide sequence: TGCAGCGCTCAGGACAGGGGGCGTTCGAACACCGGGGAGCTGTTTTTT. Translation gives CSAQDRGRSNTGELFF.

The rearrangement joins TRBV7-9 to TRBJ1-2; TRBD1 agrees at 8 bases. The CDR3 runs 13 residues. Germline lookup yields CDR1 SEHNR and CDR2 FQNEAQ (reference sequence). J was trimmed by 8 bases and V by 6 bases; bases with no gene match: 8. In DNA form, the CDR3 reads TGTGCCAGCAGGGAGCAGGGGGCGTCCGGCTACACCTTC. Protein: CASREQGASGYTF.

This sequence joins TRBV5-5 and TRBJ1-1; TRBD1 aligns across 8 bases. The CDR3 is 13 residues long. In germline, CDR1 is SGHKS, CDR2 YYEKEE (reference sequence). Losses at the gene ends were 3 bases for V and 5 bases for J; bases not matched to a gene: 3. The chain's CDR3 is CASSSQGATEAFF. The CDR3 DNA is TGTGCCAGCAGCTCGCAGGGGGCAACTGAAGCTTTCTTT.

The V and J genes are TRBV30 and TRBJ1-1, with 9 bases aligning to TRBD1. The CDR3 runs to 15 residues. CDR1 GTSNPN and CDR2 SVGIG come from the germline V gene (reference sequence). Unmatched junction bases numbered 6, after V lost 2 bases and J lost 2 bases. This chain's CDR3 is CAWSPDRGVNTEAFF. The CDR3 nucleotides read TGTGCCTGGAGTCCGGACAGGGGCGTTAACACTGAAGCTTTCTTT.

This clone has a handful of counts. This chain links TRBV29-1 with TRBJ2-7; possible D gene TRBD2, 6 bases. The CDR3 totals 11 residues. Looked up from germline, CDR1 is SQVTM and CDR2 is ANQGSEA. Between the trimmed V and J ends, which lost 4 bases and 3 bases, there was a span of 7 bases. CDR3: CSVGGVYEQYF. In nucleotides, the CDR3 is TGCAGCGTTGGGGGGGTCTACGAGCAGTACTTC.

This clone was observed at least ten times. This chain uses TRBV4-2 with TRBJ1-1; D is undetermined. This CDR3 spans 13 amino acids. In germline, CDR1 is LGHNA, CDR2 YNFKEQ. V was pared by 3 bases and J by 4 bases, with 9 bases between. CDR3 region: CASSQSGATEAFF. The DNA for the CDR3 is TGTGCCAGCAGCCAGTCGGGTGCCACTGAAGCTTTCTTT.

The genes are TRBV7-9 and TRBJ1-6; tentative D call: TRBD1 (5 bases). V dropped 1 base and J dropped 8 bases, with 18 bases sitting between them. CDR1 is SEHNR and CDR2 is FQNEAQ in the germline V gene (reference sequence). This CDR3 is built from 17 residues. CDR3 coding DNA: TGTGCCAGCAGCTTAGAAGGCAGGCAGGGTAGTTATTCACCCCTCCACTTT. This sequence encodes CASSLEGRQGSYSPLHF.

This chain joins TRBV5-1 and TRBJ2-1; 10 bases match TRBD1. The CDR3 is 14 residues long. Germline CDR1 and CDR2: SGHRS and YFSETQ. V lost 7 bases, J lost 7 bases, and 8 bases stayed unmatched. The CDR3 spells CASGRQGAGNEQFF. CDR3 in DNA: TGCGCCAGCGGTCGACAGGGGGCAGGTAATGAGCAGTTCTTC.

This clone showed up many times. V is TRBV9 and J is TRBJ2-3, with 8 positions matching TRBD2. J was trimmed by 2 bases and V by 4 bases; bases with no gene match: 3. Per germline, CDR1 SGDLS and CDR2 YYNGEE. The CDR3 spans 14 residues. The CDR3 loop is CASSSGLATDTQYF. The CDR3 DNA is TGTGCCAGCAGCTCAGGACTAGCCACAGATACGCAGTATTTT.

The table lists this clone with a few counts. V gene TRBV30 combines with J gene TRBJ2-1; 7 bases map to TRBD1. The ends lost 4 bases at V and 9 bases at J; junction bases unmatched: 21. The germline V gene has CDR1 GTSNPN and CDR2 SVGIG (reference sequence). The CDR3 covers 17 residues. The CDR3 here is CAWIRPSPGREGAEQFF. CDR3 DNA: TGTGCCTGGATCCGTCCCTCTCCGGGACGAGAGGGGGCTGAGCAGTTCTTC. The whole variable domain, filled in from reference TRBV30 and TRBJ2-1, reads SQTIHQWPATLVQPVGSPLSLECTVEGTSNPNLYWYRQAAGRGLQLLFYSVGIGQISSEVPQNLSASRPQDRQFILSSKKLLLSDSGFYLCAWIRPSPGREGAEQFFGPGTRLTVL.

This clone was observed once. V and J are TRBV5-6 and TRBJ2-5; maybe TRBD2 (5 bases). Between the trimmed V and J ends, which lost 0 bases and 4 bases, there was a span of 7 bases. The germline CDR1 and CDR2 sequences are SGHDT and YYEEEE. The CDR3 spans 13 residues. CDR3 loop: CASSLETRETQYF. The CDR3 DNA is TGTGCCAGCAGCTTGGAAACTAGAGAGACCCAGTACTTC.

The rearrangement links TRBV5-1 to TRBJ2-2, with TRBD1 matching 8 bases. The CDR3 has 15 amino acids. In germline, CDR1 is SGHRS, CDR2 YFSETQ. V lost 4 bases, J lost 1 base, and 3 bases stayed unmatched. The CDR3 bases are TGCGCCAGCAGCCTGGGGACAGGGAACACCGGGGAGCTGTTTTTT. Protein product: CASSLGTGNTGELFF.

This clone was seen a handful of times. This rearrangement joins TRBV5-4 to TRBJ1-1, with D possibly being TRBD1 (5 bases). Trimming took off 7 bases at V and 6 bases at J, with 19 bases between the two ends. Germline loops: CDR1 SGHNT, CDR2 YYREEE (reference sequence). The CDR3 is 14 residues long. CDR3 sequence (DNA): TGTGCCAGCTCCCCGCGGGGGGGTTCGGCTGAAGCTTTCTTT. Translated, it gives CASSPRGGSAEAFF.

The V and J genes are TRBV11-2 and TRBJ1-5, with D maybe TRBD1 (5 bases). Trimming took off 8 bases at V and 7 bases at J, with 18 bases between the two ends. Germline CDR1 is SGHAT and CDR2 is FQNNGV. The CDR3 sequence is 14 residues long. The CDR3 region has the DNA TGTGCCAGCTTAGCCCCGGAGGGGATGCAGCCCCAGCATTTT. Its translation is CASLAPEGMQPQHF. Combining the CDR3 with reference TRBV11-2 and TRBJ1-5 gives the whole variable domain EAGVAQSPRYKIIEKRQSVAFWCNPISGHATLYWYQQILGQGPKLLIQFQNNGVVDDSQLPKDRFSAERLKGVDSTLKIQPAKLEDSAVYLCASLAPEGMQPQHFGDGTRLSIL.

On this clone itself: Within the sample, other DNA sequences also encode this same CDR3. The chain links TRBV5-1 to TRBJ1-1; D perhaps matches TRBD1 (6 bases). Germline lookup yields CDR1 SGHRS and CDR2 YFSETQ. V dropped 4 bases and J dropped 1 base, with 11 bases sitting between them. The CDR3 length is 14 residues. In DNA, the CDR3 is TGCGCCAGCAGCCCGGACAGTTCGAACACTGAAGCTTTCTTT. Encoded protein: CASSPDSSNTEAFF. The variable domain in full, with the rest retrieved from reference TRBV5-1 and TRBJ1-1, is KAGVTQTPRYLIKTRGQQVTLSCSPISGHRSVSWYQQTPGQGLQFLFEYFSETQRNKGNFPGRFSGRQFSNSRSEMNVSTLELGDSALYLCASSPDSSNTEAFFGQGTRLTVV.

A few counts support this clone. This rearrangement joins TRBV6-1 to TRBJ1-2, with D perhaps matching TRBD1 (5 bases). Germline loops: CDR1 MNHNS, CDR2 SASEGT. Trimming removed 1 base at V and 7 bases at J, with 10 bases between. The CDR3 spans 13 residues. In DNA form, the CDR3 reads TGTGCCAGCAGTGAAGTCGGGGGACTTGGCTACACCTTC. Amino acids: CASSEVGGLGYTF.

This clone was counted once. The rearrangement uses TRBV30 and TRBJ2-1, with D perhaps matching TRBD2 (6 bases). The CDR3 loop spans 17 amino acids. Looked up from germline, CDR1 is GTSNPN and CDR2 is SVGIG (reference sequence). Trimming removed 1 base from V and 0 bases from J, with 16 bases in between. As DNA, the CDR3 is TGTGCCTGGAGTGACTTGGGGGGAGTCGCCTCCTACAATGAGCAGTTCTTC. Protein product: CAWSDLGGVASYNEQFF.

This clone has more than one count but fewer than ten. This chain links TRBV7-9 with TRBJ2-3; TRBD1 aligns across 9 bases. Germline V lookup: CDR1 SEHNR, CDR2 FQNEAQ (reference sequence). The V and J ends lost 8 bases and 4 bases, in that order; junction bases with no gene match: 7. The CDR3 covers 14 residues. The CDR3 nucleotides read TGTGCCAGCGCATCAGACAGGGGGGCAGATACGCAGTATTTT. It encodes CASASDRGADTQYF.

The table lists this clone with a few counts. The V call is TRBV27, the J call TRBJ2-1; TRBD2 agrees at 11 bases. The germline gives CDR1 MNHEY, CDR2 SMNVEV (reference sequence). V was pared by 6 bases and J by 8 bases, with 9 bases of the junction left unmatched. There are 15 residues in the CDR3. The CDR3 DNA sequence: TGTGCCAGCAGCCTCACTAGCGGGGGCCCGGATGAGCAGTTCTTC. Amino acids: CASSLTSGGPDEQFF.

The rearrangement joins TRBV5-6 to TRBJ2-3, with D maybe TRBD2 (6 bases). The CDR3 totals 15 residues. Trimming left V 6 bases short and J 6 bases short, with 20 bases between. Germline loops: CDR1 SGHDT, CDR2 YYEEEE. CDR3 loop: CASKRREASKDTQYF. The CDR3 DNA is TGTGCCAGCAAGAGGAGGGAGGCAAGCAAGGATACGCAGTATTTT.

The chain joins TRBV27 to TRBJ2-5, with 7 bases lining up with TRBD2. Germline V gene data show CDR1 as MNHEY and CDR2 as SMNVEV (reference sequence). The CDR3 covers 14 residues. V lost 5 bases to trimming and J lost 2 bases; unmatched junction nucleotides: 5. This CDR3 is CASSDKRGQETQYF. The CDR3 DNA sequence: TGTGCCAGCAGTGATAAGCGGGGACAAGAGACCCAGTACTTC.